Below are 2 T cell receptor beta chains sequenced from a single sample in a study of vaccination effects on CD4 cells after COVID-19. Profiled with immunoSEQ multiplex PCR; TCRdb holds only in-frame clones, not every one. The profile shows tens of thousands of clones, about two thirds of them singletons. Peptide-pool stimulation followed by sequencing identified expanded antigen-specific CD4+ clonotypes in the ViraFEST assay. Investigators separated out CD4+ T cells once less than 11 days of culture had passed. Vaccine recipients, nucleocapsid antibody negative, had no prior SARS-CoV-2 infection. Their cognate antigens are unknown. This sample comprised CD4+ T cells from PBMCs cultured with HCoV-OC43 spike peptides, obtained before COVID-19 vaccination. The subset was: HCoV-OC43 spike overlapping peptide pool stimulation. These receptors were collected from a human donor who received a COVID-19 vaccine.

V gene TRBV28 combines with J gene TRBJ2-1; the match to TRBD2 covers 7 bases. V was pared by 10 bases and J by 1 base, with 1 base of the junction left unmatched. The length of the CDR3 is 12 residues. Per germline, CDR1 MDHEN and CDR2 SYDVKM. In DNA, the CDR3 is TGTGCCACCGGGGGGTCCTACAATGAGCAGTTCTTC. Translating gives CATGGSYNEQFF.

The DNA for the CDR3 is TGTGCCAGCAGAGTACAGGGGGTGGCTAACTATGGCTACACCTTC. Amino acid sequence: CASRVQGVANYGYTF. The chain carries TRBV6-5 and TRBJ1-2, with TRBD1 matching over 8 bases. Germline lookup yields CDR1 MNHEY and CDR2 SVGAGI. The CDR3 sequence is 15 residues long. Trimming at V came to 6 bases and at J to 0 bases, leaving 6 bases not matched to a gene.